Following are 9 T cell receptor beta chains from one sample sequenced in a study of blood T cell repertoires in COVID-19. Profiled with immunoSEQ multiplex PCR; TCRdb holds only in-frame clones, not every one. In the table there are 93,000 or so clones, roughly 84% of which are singletons. The sample taken for sequencing was peripheral blood. Receptors were obtained from a human donor in a cohort sampled during active or convalescent COVID-19.

The chain has TRBV10-3 and TRBJ1-3; unclear D gene. Germline loops: CDR1 ENHRY, CDR2 SYGVKD. V was pared by 7 bases and J by 4 bases, with 2 bases between. The CDR3 is made up of 10 amino acids. Here the CDR3 reads CAITGNTIYF. CDR3 DNA: TGTGCCATCACAGGAAACACCATATATTTT.

This chain joins TRBV11-3 and TRBJ2-1, with 7 bases lining up with TRBD1. V lost 6 bases, J lost 7 bases, and 9 bases stayed unmatched. The CDR3 sequence is 14 residues long. Germline CDR1 reads SGHNT; CDR2 reads YENEEA. In DNA form, the CDR3 reads TGTGCCAGCAGTTTGACGACAGGGCTGAATGAGCAGTTCTTC. It specifies CASSLTTGLNEQFF.

This clone was found a few times. This chain joins TRBV6-2 or TRBV6-3 and TRBJ1-1; D call uncertain. In germline, CDR1 is MNHEY, CDR2 SVGEGT. The V gene lost 6 bases and the J gene lost 1 base, with 21 bases spanning the gap. The CDR3 is made up of 17 amino acids. The CDR3 sequence: CASSPWEGRIRNTEAFF. The CDR3 DNA sequence: TGTGCCAGCAGCCCCTGGGAGGGCCGGATTAGGAACACTGAAGCTTTCTTT.

The chain combines TRBV4-3 with TRBJ2-3, with 9 bases that match TRBD2. The CDR3 runs 18 residues. In germline, CDR1 is LGHNA, CDR2 YSLEER. V shed 0 bases and J 0 bases; nucleotides not matched to a gene: 7. The DNA for the CDR3 is TGCGCCAGCAGCCAAGACTGGCTAGCGGGACTTAGCACAGATACGCAGTATTTT. Translated: CASSQDWLAGLSTDTQYF.

V gene TRBV4-1 combines with J gene TRBJ1-4; 8 bases line up with TRBD1. The germline CDR1 and CDR2 sequences are MGHRA and YSYEKL. V lost 1 base and J lost 2; bases outside the gene matches: 0. This CDR3 region has 15 residues. Here the CDR3 DNA reads TGCGCCAGCAGCCAAGGACAGGGGACTAATGAAAAACTGTTTTTT. Amino acid sequence: CASSQGQGTNEKLFF.

The genes are TRBV2 and TRBJ2-2, with TRBD2 identical over 12 bases. The junction had 3 bases not matched to a gene; V was cut back by 9 bases and J by 7 bases. CDR3 length: 13 residues. CDR1 is SNHLY, CDR2 FYNNEI, per germline. The CDR3 nucleotides are TGTGCCAGAAGACTAGCGGGGGTCGGGGAGCTGTTTTTT. Residues: CARRLAGVGELFF.

This chain joins TRBV11-2 and TRBJ1-3, with TRBD1 as a possible D gene (6 bases). Trimming left V 6 bases short and J 3 bases short, with 24 bases between. CDR3 length equals 18 residues. Germline lookup yields CDR1 SGHAT and CDR2 FQNNGV. The CDR3 sequence: CASRDEAGRQGHGNTIYF. The CDR3 DNA is TGTGCCAGCAGAGATGAGGCCGGGAGGCAGGGGCATGGAAACACCATATATTTT.

This clone appeared once. The V and J genes are TRBV5-5 and TRBJ1-4; TRBD1 matches 8 bases. With 0 bases clipped from V and 7 bases from J, the junction kept 5 bases outside the gene matches. CDR3 length: 15 amino acids. Germline V lookup: CDR1 SGHKS, CDR2 YYEKEE (reference sequence). CDR3 amino acids: CASSLAGQAFEKLFF. The CDR3 DNA reads as TGTGCCAGCAGCTTGGCGGGACAGGCCTTTGAAAAACTGTTTTTT.

V is TRBV6-5 and J is TRBJ1-1; tentatively, D is TRBD1 (6 bases). This CDR3 region has 15 residues. V was cut by 8 bases and J by 5 bases, with 21 bases left in between. Germline V gene data show CDR1 as MNHEY and CDR2 as SVGAGI. The CDR3 reads CASGSQGGWRTEAFF. For the CDR3, the DNA is TGTGCCAGCGGTTCACAAGGGGGATGGAGGACTGAAGCTTTCTTT.